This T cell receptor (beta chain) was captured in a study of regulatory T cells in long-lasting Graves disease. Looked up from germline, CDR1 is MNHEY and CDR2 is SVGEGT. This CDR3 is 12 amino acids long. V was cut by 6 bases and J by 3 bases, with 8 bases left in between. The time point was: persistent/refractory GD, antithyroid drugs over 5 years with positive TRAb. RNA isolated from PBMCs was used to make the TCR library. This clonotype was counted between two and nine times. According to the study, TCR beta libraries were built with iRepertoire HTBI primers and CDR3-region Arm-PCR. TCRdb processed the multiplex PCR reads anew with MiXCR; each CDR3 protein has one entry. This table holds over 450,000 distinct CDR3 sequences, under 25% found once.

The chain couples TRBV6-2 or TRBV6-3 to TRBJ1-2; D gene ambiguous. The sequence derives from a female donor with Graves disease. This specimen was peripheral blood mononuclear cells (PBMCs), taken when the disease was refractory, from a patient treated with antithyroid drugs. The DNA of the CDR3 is TGTGCCAGCAGCGGGTCGGACTATGGCTACACCTTC. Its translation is CASSGSDYGYTF.